This T cell receptor beta chain was obtained from a study of blood T cell repertoires in COVID-19. In the study overall: Samples came from the United States, Italy and Spain, spanning acute and convalescent COVID-19.

The J segment lost 3 bases and the V segment lost 6 bases, leaving 4 bases of the junction unmatched. Looked up from germline, CDR1 is MDHEN and CDR2 is SYDVKM. This CDR3 has 15 amino acids. Sequencing was performed with immunoSEQ multiplex PCR; in TCRdb, only in-frame clones are kept and a portion is missing. The repertoire consists of around 71,000 clones, with roughly 80% occurring once and the leading ten covering 28%. The chain has TRBV28 and TRBJ1-5, with 11 bases aligning to TRBD1. The sequence was collected from a man in his sixties or seventies with acute or convalescent COVID-19. Sample: peripheral blood. CDR3 sequence reads: CASRSGQGDNQPQHF. The CDR3 bases are TGTGCCAGCAGGTCGGGACAGGGGGACAATCAGCCCCAGCATTTT. Looking up the rest from reference TRBV28 and TRBJ1-5 gives the full variable domain: DVKVTQSSRYLVKRTGEKVFLECVQDMDHENMFWYRQDPGLGLRLIYFSYDVKMKEKGDIPEGYSVSREKKERFSLILESASTNQTSMYLCASRSGQGDNQPQHFGDGTRLSIL.